Following are 18 T cell receptor beta chains from one sample sequenced in a study of type 1 and type 2 diabetes patients. The PCR template was genomic DNA. Amplification of the beta chain CDR3 used 30 forward and 13 reverse multiplex primers. TCRdb independently ran MiXCR on the multiplex PCR reads; one entry per CDR3 protein. The sample includes more than 250,000 distinct CDR3 sequences, approximately 50% of them seen just once. The sample was peripheral blood mononuclear cells (PBMCs). The receptors shown here come from a man aged 18 to 29 with type 2 diabetes.

Remarks on this clonotype: Germline and junction disagree at one end, which may indicate a read error. The J gene is TRBJ2-7, the V gene TRBV6-4; TRBD1 agrees at 11 bases. The CDR3 sequence is 14 residues long. Germline CDR1 is MRHNA and CDR2 is SNTAGT. Written as DNA, the CDR3 is TGTGCCAGCAGTGAAGGACAGGGGGCCTACGTGCAGTACTTC. As protein: CASSEGQGAYVQYF.

V gene TRBV2 combines with J gene TRBJ2-3; TRBD2 agrees at 9 bases. This CDR3 is built from 14 residues. V lost 6 bases and J lost 5; bases outside the gene matches: 6. Germline CDR1 is SNHLY and CDR2 is FYNNEI. This CDR3 reads CASRLAGNGDTQYF. DNA for the CDR3: TGTGCCAGCAGGCTAGCGGGAAATGGAGATACGCAGTATTTT.

This clonotype was detected only once. This chain uses TRBV2 with TRBJ2-2, with TRBD2 identical over 8 bases. The trim removed 7 bases at V and 6 bases at J, leaving 10 bases unmatched. The CDR3 spans 15 residues. The germline CDR1 and CDR2 sequences are SNHLY and FYNNEI. The CDR3 DNA follows: TGTGCCAGCATCGGAGTAGCGGGACCTGCCGGGGAGCTGTTTTTT. Its translation is CASIGVAGPAGELFF.

The gene calls are TRBV30 and TRBJ2-1; TRBD2 agrees at 7 bases. The CDR3 contains 15 residues. Trimming removed 1 base from V and 1 base from J; junction bases left unmatched: 4. Germline-derived CDR1 and CDR2 are GTSNPN and SVGIG (reference sequence). In DNA, the CDR3 is TGTGCCTGGAGTGGGGCTAGCGGTTCCTACAATGAGCAGTTCTTC. Protein: CAWSGASGSYNEQFF.

With regard to this clonotype: The CDR3 ends on some other residue instead of the conserved phenylalanine or tryptophan, so this is likely a read error. V gene TRBV10-3 combines with J gene TRBJ1-5; D may be TRBD1 (5 bases). CDR3 length: 13 amino acids. Trimming shortened V by 6 bases and J by 4 bases, and 10 bases separated the two germline ends. Germline V gene data show CDR1 as ENHRY and CDR2 as SYGVKD. This chain's CDR3 is CAISPDRNQPQHY. CDR3 bases: TGTGCCATCAGCCCTGACAGAAATCAGCCCCAGCATTAT.

This clonotype was seen a handful of times. The J gene is TRBJ2-1, the V gene TRBV30, with 10 bases that match TRBD2. The V gene's germline CDR1 is GTSNPN and CDR2 SVGIG (reference sequence). The CDR3 sequence is 14 residues long. The trim removed 2 bases at V and 6 bases at J, leaving 4 bases unmatched. In DNA form, the CDR3 reads TGTGCCTGGAGTTCGTCTAGCGGGAGCAATGAGCAGTTCTTC. This gives the protein CAWSSSSGSNEQFF.

The table lists this clonotype with a few counts. The chain employs TRBV6-5 and TRBJ1-4; 7 positions match TRBD1. Germline CDR1 and CDR2: MNHEY and SVGAGI. V lost 6 bases, J lost 3 bases, and 10 bases stayed unmatched. CDR3 length: 16 amino acids. For the CDR3, the DNA is TGTGCCAGCAGCCAAGACAGGGCGTCGCCTAATGAAAAACTGTTTTTT. It specifies CASSQDRASPNEKLFF.

The rearrangement uses TRBV29-1 and TRBJ2-3, with D maybe TRBD1 (5 bases). The germline gives CDR1 SQVTM, CDR2 ANQGSEA. This CDR3 comprises 14 residues. V lost 4 bases and J lost 1, with 12 bases in between. In DNA, the CDR3 is TGCAGCGTTGTCCAGGGATTGGGCACAGATACGCAGTATTTT. Its translation: CSVVQGLGTDTQYF.

The count of this clonotype is one. The CDR3 DNA is TGTGCCATCGGGAGGGGGCGAAGTAGCACAGATACGCAGTATTTT. The encoded protein is CAIGRGRSSTDTQYF. The chain carries TRBV10-3 and TRBJ2-3; TRBD1 or TRBD2 may be the D gene (7 bases each). The V end was cut by 8 bases, the J end by 0 bases, with 15 bases between. This CDR3 is built from 15 residues. Germline CDR1 and CDR2: ENHRY and SYGVKD.

The rearrangement uses TRBV27 and TRBJ1-5, with a possible D match to TRBD1 (5 bases). The V end lost 2 bases, the J end lost 2 bases, and 10 bases lay between the germline ends. Germline V gene sequence: CDR1 MNHEY, CDR2 SMNVEV (reference sequence). The CDR3 length is 15 residues. The CDR3 loop reads CASSLTGRGNQPQHF. CDR3 nucleotide sequence: TGTGCCAGCAGTTTAACAGGACGAGGCAATCAGCCCCAGCATTTT.

V usage is TRBV27 and J usage is TRBJ2-3, with 9 bases lining up with TRBD1. The CDR3 spans 17 residues. CDR1 and CDR2 from the germline V gene are MNHEY and SMNVEV (reference sequence). V gave up 2 bases and J gave up 2 bases; unmatched junction bases: 8. Here the CDR3 reads CASSLAHRGQSTDTQYF. Here the CDR3 DNA reads TGTGCCAGCAGTTTAGCCCACAGGGGGCAGTCCACAGATACGCAGTATTTT.

The chain couples TRBV7-6 to TRBJ1-6; D unresolved. The V end was cut by 3 bases, the J end by 7 bases, with 13 bases between. The CDR3 totals 15 residues. Per germline, CDR1 SGHVS and CDR2 FNYEAQ. CDR3 in amino acids: CASSFDPNGNSPLHF. In nucleotides, the CDR3 is TGTGCCAGCAGCTTTGACCCTAATGGCAATTCACCCCTCCACTTT.

This clonotype was observed at least ten times. The V and J genes are TRBV19 and TRBJ1-1, with D perhaps matching TRBD1 (5 bases). This CDR3 is built from 14 residues. Germline CDR1 and CDR2: LNHDA and SQIVND (reference sequence). V lost 6 bases to trimming and J lost 1 base, with 12 bases between them. CDR3 region: CASSPRQWNTEAFF. CDR3 bases: TGTGCCAGTAGCCCCAGACAGTGGAACACTGAAGCTTTCTTT.

The chain recombines TRBV3-1 with TRBJ1-2; 7 positions match TRBD1. The CDR3 length is 16 residues. V gave up 0 bases and J gave up 3 bases; unmatched junction bases: 7. Germline V gene lookup returns CDR1 LGHDT and CDR2 YNNKEL (reference sequence). The CDR3 here is CASSQEGSGQYYGYTF. The CDR3 region has the DNA TGTGCCAGCAGCCAAGAAGGGTCGGGACAGTACTATGGCTACACCTTC.

The chain combines TRBV14 with TRBJ2-1; no definite D call. Germline CDR1 and CDR2: SGHDN and FVKESK. The CDR3 totals 13 residues. V lost 4 bases and J lost 10, with 14 bases in between. This CDR3 is CASSLFSSYEQFF. The CDR3 DNA follows: TGTGCCAGCAGCCTCTTCAGCTCCTACGAGCAGTTCTTC.

V usage is TRBV19 and J usage is TRBJ1-5; D might be TRBD1 (6 bases). Germline CDR1 reads LNHDA; CDR2 reads SQIVND (reference sequence). The CDR3 is 16 amino acids. V gave up 7 bases and J gave up 3 bases, with 19 bases separating them. The CDR3 loop reads CASTGGGGSVNQPQHF. In DNA form, the CDR3 reads TGTGCCAGTACCGGGGGCGGGGGGAGTGTCAATCAGCCCCAGCATTTT.

The sample holds one count of this clonotype. The junction departs from the called germline gene at one end, perhaps through a read error. V is TRBV19 and J is TRBJ2-6; D uncertain. CDR1 and CDR2 from the germline V gene are LNHDA and SQIVND (reference sequence). This CDR3 has 16 residues. CDR3 DNA: TGCGCCAGCAGCCAAGATACCCAGGCTGGGGCCAACGTCCTGACTTTC. Its translation: CASSQDTQAGANVLTF. The full variable domain, with the rest looked up from reference TRBV19 and TRBJ2-6, is DGGITQSPKYLFRKEGQNVTLSCEQNLNHDAMYWYRQDPGQGLRLIYYSQIVNDFQKGDIAEGYSVSREKKESFPLTVTSAQKNPTAFYLCASSQDTQAGANVLTFGAGSRLTVL.

The chain recombines TRBV7-8 with TRBJ2-5, with D possibly matching TRBD2 (6 bases). Germline V lookup: CDR1 SGHVS, CDR2 FQNEAQ. Trimming shortened V by 1 base and J by 5 bases, and 14 bases separated the two germline ends. This CDR3 comprises 15 residues. The CDR3 DNA is TGTGCCAGCAGCTTAGACGGCCTGGGGAGGGAGACCCAGTACTTC. Translated, it gives CASSLDGLGRETQYF.